This is a list of T cell receptor beta chains from one sample in a study of OX40 agonist ivuxolimab in advanced cancers. Clones were sequenced by immunoSEQ multiplex PCR, and TCRdb holds only the in-frame ones, with some missing. The table has some 86,000 clones, roughly nine tenths seen once. This material consisted of CD4+ or CD8+ T cells sorted from blood, taken in a trial of the OX40 agonist ivuxolimab. The receptors come from an adult with an advanced solid tumor such as melanoma, head and neck, liver or kidney cancer. Both conserved end residues are part of each CDR3. D genes are given only for firm matches. Rows give clone size only sometimes, using once, few, many, or a class for an expanded clone.

TRBV30	.	13	TRBD1	TRBJ2-3	CAWSGQGLDTQYF	TGTGCCTGGAGCGGACAGGGGCTAGATACGCAGTATTTT
TRBV25-1	.	16	.	TRBJ1-1	CASSPDTPDRLKGAFF	TGTGCCAGCAGTCCGGATACCCCCGACAGGCTGAAGGGAGCTTTCTTT
TRBV18	.	14	TRBD1	TRBJ2-7	CASSPGQGADEQYF	TGTGCCAGCTCACCGGGACAGGGGGCGGACGAGCAGTACTTC
TRBV7-9	.	14	.	TRBJ2-7	CASSLAGRSEEQYF	TGTGCCAGCAGCTTAGCCGGCAGGAGCGAGGAGCAGTACTTC
TRBV10-2	.	16	TRBD2	TRBJ2-4	CASSVAGGTDKNIQYF	TGCGCCAGCAGTGTCGCGGGAGGGACAGACAAAAACATTCAGTACTTC
TRBV10-2	.	13	.	TRBJ1-4	CASSDSGFGKLFF	TGCGCCAGCAGTGATTCCGGTTTCGGAAAACTGTTTTTT
TRBV27	once	18	TRBD2	TRBJ2-2	CASTGARTSGRAPGELFF	TGTGCCAGCACGGGTGCCCGGACTAGCGGGAGGGCCCCCGGGGAGCTGTTTTTT
TRBV18	.	14	.	TRBJ2-7	CASSPIDSSYEQYF	TGTGCCAGCTCACCTATAGACAGCTCCTACGAGCAGTACTTC
TRBV2	.	19	TRBD2	TRBJ2-7	CASSEFFGPRREFSYEQYF	TGTGCCAGCAGTGAATTTTTCGGGCCCCGGCGGGAGTTCTCCTACGAGCAGTACTTC
TRBV7-9	.	14	TRBD1	TRBJ2-5	CASSSWTGKETQYF	TGTGCCAGCAGCTCCTGGACAGGGAAGGAGACCCAGTACTTC
TRBV27	.	16	TRBD2	TRBJ2-2	CASSPRGLAGVGELFF	TGTGCCAGCAGTCCCCGCGGACTAGCGGGGGTCGGGGAGCTGTTTTTT
TRBV9	.	16	.	TRBJ2-3	CASSVAGGSFTDTQYF	TGTGCCAGCAGCGTAGCCGGGGGATCATTCACAGATACGCAGTATTTT
TRBV7-9	.	16	.	TRBJ2-4	CASSPPRVGAKNIQYF	TGTGCCAGCAGCCCCCCGAGGGTGGGAGCCAAAAACATTCAGTACTTC
TRBV19	.	15	TRBD2	TRBJ2-7	CASSPTSGSTYEQYF	TGTGCCAGTAGTCCCACTAGCGGGAGTACCTACGAGCAGTACTTC
TRBV27	.	18	.	TRBJ2-3	CASSELQMGGYSTDTQYF	TGTGCCAGCAGTGAACTCCAAATGGGGGGCTATAGCACAGATACGCAGTATTTT
TRBV5-6	.	17	TRBD2	TRBJ2-1	CASSLYIWREGRNEQFF	TGTGCCAGCAGCTTGTATATCTGGCGGGAGGGCCGCAATGAGCAGTTCTTC
TRBV7-6	.	13	.	TRBJ1-2	CASSSGRTYGYTF	TGTGCCAGCAGCTCCGGACGGACCTATGGCTACACCTTC
TRBV7-9	once	16	.	TRBJ2-1	CASSLVLASSYNEQFF	TGTGCCAGCAGCTTAGTTCTAGCGAGCTCCTACAATGAGCAGTTCTTC